This TCR beta chain was sequenced in a study of T cells in Graves' hyperthyroidism and ophthalmopathy. Study outcomes and limitations: In the analysis, a 13 V-J model separated ophthalmopathy from stable hyperthyroidism. Blood also contained most expanded thyroid clonotypes above 0.001.

After removal of 3 bases from V and 4 bases from J, the junction contained 18 bases not matched to a gene. CDR3 length equals 19 residues. Germline-derived CDR1 and CDR2 are SGDLS and YYNGEE. Patients aged 18 to 65 had newly diagnosed hyperthyroidism that had lasted under 2 months. What was amplified from RNA transcripts were TCR beta CDR3 regions. HTBI primers were used for first-round RT-PCR of the TCR CDR3. Via MiXCR, TCRdb re-called the multiplex PCR reads, giving one row per CDR3 protein. Among about 400,000 distinct CDR3 sequences listed, about 15% were seen once. This clonotype was recorded at least ten times. Its specificity is not known.

The sequencing sample was made of blood. This rearrangement joins TRBV9 to TRBJ2-1; 8 bases are shared with TRBD1. This TCR was recovered from a woman younger than 30 with Graves' hyperthyroidism. In DNA, the CDR3 is TGTGCCAGCAGCGCATCAGGGGGCTCCCACAGACTTGCTTACAATGAGCAGTTCTTC. It specifies CASSASGGSHRLAYNEQFF. The full variable domain, in which reference TRBV9 and TRBJ2-1 provide the parts outside the CDR3, is DSGVTQTPKHLITATGQRVTLRCSPRSGDLSVYWYQQSLDQGLQFLIQYYNGEERAKGNILERFSAQQFPDLHSELNLSSLELGDSALYFCASSASGGSHRLAYNEQFFGPGTRLTVL.